These 8 T cell receptor beta chains originate from one sample sequenced in a study of blood T cell repertoires in COVID-19. The repertoire was sequenced with immunoSEQ multiplex PCR; TCRdb's copy has only in-frame clones and lacks some. The sample lists some 240,000 clones, around 90% occurring once. Sequenced: peripheral blood. These receptor sequences come from a man aged 60-69 years who had recovered from COVID-19.

This clone was picked up one time. V usage is TRBV5-4 and J usage is TRBJ2-1, with D unclear. Trimming stripped 0 bases from V and 9 bases from J, with 7 bases between. The CDR3 runs to 12 residues. Germline V gives CDR1 SGHNT, CDR2 YYREEE (reference sequence). The DNA for the CDR3 is TGTGCCAGCAGCTTGGATGCGCCTGAGCAGTTCTTC. Its protein is CASSLDAPEQFF. The entire variable domain, with the rest obtained from reference TRBV5-4 and TRBJ2-1, is as follows: ETGVTQSPTHLIKTRGQQVTLRCSSQSGHNTVSWYQQALGQGPQFIFQYYREEENGRGNFPPRFSGLQFPNYSSELNVNALELDDSALYLCASSLDAPEQFFGPGTRLTVL.

The genes are TRBV29-1 and TRBJ2-3; 7 bases fit TRBD2. This CDR3 spans 13 amino acids. CDR1 and CDR2 from the germline V gene are SQVTM and ANQGSEA. V trimming: 2 bases; J trimming: 7 bases; junction bases outside the gene matches: 6. CDR3 sequence: CSVEIRGGNTQYF. The CDR3 DNA reads TGCAGCGTTGAAATCCGGGGAGGGAATACGCAGTATTTT.

Only one count was recorded for this clone. This chain connects TRBV2 to TRBJ1-5; unclear D gene. Germline CDR1 reads SNHLY; CDR2 reads FYNNEI. This CDR3 region has 14 residues. V was cut by 2 bases and J by 9 bases, with 14 bases left in between. CDR3 DNA: TGTGCCAGCAGTGAACGCAGTTCCAGAGGGCCCCAGCATTTT. Its protein is CASSERSSRGPQHF.

The chain joins TRBV5-6 to TRBJ1-1; 8 nucleotides agree with TRBD1. The germline V gene encodes CDR1 SGHDT and CDR2 YYEEEE. Trimming took 0 bases from V and 2 from J; bases not matched to a gene: 6. This CDR3 has 16 amino acids. The CDR3 DNA reads as TGTGCCAGCAGCTTGGGGCAGGGGGCGGGTAACACTGAAGCTTTCTTT. Translating it yields CASSLGQGAGNTEAFF.

CDR3 sequence reads: CASSGGGTNTGELFF. The DNA for the CDR3 is TGTGCCAGCAGTGGGGGCGGAACGAACACCGGGGAGCTGTTTTTT. The chain recombines TRBV11-3 with TRBJ2-2, with D perhaps TRBD1 (6 bases). Deletions cut 6 bases from V and 0 bases from J, with 11 bases between. Germline CDR1 is SGHNT and CDR2 is YENEEA. The CDR3 length is 15 residues.

This clone occurred once. The chain carries TRBV6-6 and TRBJ1-2, with 9 positions matching TRBD1. CDR3 length equals 12 residues. The V gene's germline CDR1 is MNHNY and CDR2 SVGAGI (reference sequence). The junction had 3 bases not matched to a gene; V was cut back by 6 bases and J by 7 bases. CDR3 DNA: TGTGCCAGCAGAAAGACAGGGGGTGGCTACACCTTC. It codes for CASRKTGGGYTF.

V is TRBV6-5 and J is TRBJ1-5; D remains unclear. Germline V CDR1 and CDR2: MNHEY, SVGAGI. The CDR3 totals 14 residues. The V gene lost 0 bases and the J gene lost 5 bases, with 8 bases spanning the gap. The CDR3 is CASSYSASDQPQHF. CDR3 in DNA: TGTGCCAGCAGTTACTCAGCCTCCGATCAGCCCCAGCATTTT.

The J gene is TRBJ1-4, the V gene TRBV16; 7 nucleotides match TRBD1. CDR1 KGHSY and CDR2 FQNENV come from the germline V gene. Germline trimming cut 0 bases from V and 7 bases from J; bases unmatched to any gene: 2. The CDR3 has 14 amino acids. The CDR3, as DNA: TGTGCCAGCAGCCAATCGTACAGGGGTGAAAAACTGTTTTTT. It codes for CASSQSYRGEKLFF.